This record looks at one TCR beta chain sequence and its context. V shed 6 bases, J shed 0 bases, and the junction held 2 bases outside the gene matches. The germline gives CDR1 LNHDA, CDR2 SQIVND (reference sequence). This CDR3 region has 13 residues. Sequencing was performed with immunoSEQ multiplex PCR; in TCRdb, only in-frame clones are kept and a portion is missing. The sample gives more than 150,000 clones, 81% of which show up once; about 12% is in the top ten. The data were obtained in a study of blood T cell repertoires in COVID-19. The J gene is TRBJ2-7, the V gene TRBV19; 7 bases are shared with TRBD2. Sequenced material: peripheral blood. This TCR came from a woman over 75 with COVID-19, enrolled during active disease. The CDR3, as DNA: TGTGCCAGTAGCAGGGACTACTCCTACGAGCAGTACTTC. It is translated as CASSRDYSYEQYF.